Detailed here is one T cell receptor beta chain. Random hexamers were used to reverse transcribe an amount of roughly 0.5 to 1 ug RNA. With immunoSEQ multiplex PCR, TCR beta CDR3 was amplified across 54 Vbeta and 13 Jbeta. TCRdb independently ran MiXCR on the immunoSEQ multiplex PCR reads; one entry per CDR3 protein. Among some 130,000 distinct CDR3 sequences, roughly 94% were seen once, and the ten largest hold around 0.13%. This record belongs to a study of CD8 T cells in Susac syndrome. J gave up 10 bases and V 8 bases, and 7 bases lay outside the gene matches. The CDR3 length is 13 residues. The germline V gene encodes CDR1 SNHLY and CDR2 FYNNEI. Negative isolation was used for CD8+ and CD4+ T cells and FACS enrichment for TEMRA cells.

The clonotype comes from a human donor with multiple sclerosis. This chain connects TRBV2 to TRBJ1-6; 8 bases agree with TRBD1. The specimen sequenced was CD4+ T cells from PBMCs. The CDR3 loop reads CASGRTGGSPLHF. The CDR3 DNA reads as TGTGCCAGCGGTCGCACAGGGGGATCACCCCTCCACTTT.